This TCR beta chain was documented in a study of shared clonotypes between healthy human individuals. Study-level results: Non-shared clonotypes showed lower generation probabilities than clonotypes common to all four donors.

Generated by immunoSEQ multiplex PCR, the TCRdb table keeps only in-frame clones and is missing some. Altogether some 200,000 clones are present, 50% to 80% being singletons, with the ten largest covering over 8.5%. The CDR3 has 14 residues. The germline V gene encodes CDR1 SGHAT and CDR2 FQNNGV. Losses at the gene ends were 1 base for V and 8 bases for J; bases not matched to a gene: 7. Concerning this clone itself: Its antigen remains unknown.

This chain joins TRBV11-2 and TRBJ1-2; TRBD1 matches 7 bases. The TCR originated in a man in his thirties or forties in good health. Input material: memory CD4+ T cells sorted from blood. The subset denotes: CD45RA-negative fraction. For the CDR3, the DNA is TGTGCCAGCAGCTTAGTGGGAGGGGGCGACGGCTACACCTTC. This encodes CASSLVGGGDGYTF.